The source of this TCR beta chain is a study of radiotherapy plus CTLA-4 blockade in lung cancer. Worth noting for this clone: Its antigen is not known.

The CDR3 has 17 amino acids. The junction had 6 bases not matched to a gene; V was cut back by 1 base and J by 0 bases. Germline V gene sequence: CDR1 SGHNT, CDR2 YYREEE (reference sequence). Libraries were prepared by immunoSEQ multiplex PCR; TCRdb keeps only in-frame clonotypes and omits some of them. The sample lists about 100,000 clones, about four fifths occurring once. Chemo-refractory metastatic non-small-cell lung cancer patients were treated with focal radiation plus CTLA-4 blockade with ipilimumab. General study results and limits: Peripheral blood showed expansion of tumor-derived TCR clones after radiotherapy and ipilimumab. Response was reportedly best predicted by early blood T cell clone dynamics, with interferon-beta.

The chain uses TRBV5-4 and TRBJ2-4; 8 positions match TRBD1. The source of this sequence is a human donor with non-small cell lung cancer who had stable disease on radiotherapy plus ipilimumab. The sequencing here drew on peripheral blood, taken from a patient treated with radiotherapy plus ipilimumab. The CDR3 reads CASSLRDRGIAKNIQYF. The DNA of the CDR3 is TGTGCCAGCAGCTTGCGCGACAGGGGAATAGCCAAAAACATTCAGTACTTC.